This is a list of T cell receptor beta chains from one sample in a study of blood T cell repertoires in COVID-19. Libraries were prepared by immunoSEQ multiplex PCR; TCRdb keeps only in-frame clonotypes and omits some of them. The sample contains roughly 200,000 clones, under 90% of which appear only once. Sequenced: peripheral blood. These receptors were taken from a man aged 35-49 years with acute or convalescent COVID-19. Both conserved end residues are part of each CDR3. A D gene is named only where the DNA matches it firmly. Not all rows give a size; the values are once, few, many and, for expanded clones, a class.

>once|NA|TRBJ1-6|TRBV7-3
CASSLSAYSPLHF
TGTGCCAGCAGCTTATCCGCGTATTCACCCCTCCACTTT
>NA|NA|TRBJ2-2|TRBV2
CASTPGGELFF
TGTGCCAGCACTCCCGGCGGGGAGCTGTTTTTT
>NA|NA|TRBJ2-1|TRBV5-4
CASSLAAEPYNEQFF
TGTGCCAGCAGCTTGGCGGCGGAACCCTACAATGAGCAGTTCTTC
>NA|NA|TRBJ2-5|TRBV27
CASSLSFLQGFETQYF
TGTGCCAGCAGTTTATCGTTCTTACAGGGTTTTGAGACCCAGTACTTC
>NA|TRBD1|TRBJ1-1|TRBV27
CASSPQTGRNTEAFF
TGTGCCAGCAGTCCGCAGACAGGGAGGAACACTGAAGCTTTCTTT
>NA|TRBD1|TRBJ1-6|TRBV4-2
CASSPQGGPPLHF
TGTGCCAGCAGCCCGCAGGGGGGTCCACCCCTCCACTTT
>NA|NA|TRBJ2-3|TRBV7-2
CASSLDHAVSTDTQYF
TGTGCCAGCAGCTTAGACCATGCGGTTAGCACAGATACGCAGTATTTT
>NA|NA|TRBJ1-3|TRBV30
CACGEGPGSGNTIYF
TGTGCCTGTGGGGAGGGACCCGGCTCTGGAAACACCATATATTTT
>NA|NA|TRBJ2-7|TRBV7-8
CASSILGRGYEQYF
TGTGCCAGCAGCATTCTGGGCAGGGGATACGAGCAGTACTTC
>NA|NA|TRBJ1-5|TRBV6-1
CASSVRPGMSNQPQHF
TGTGCCAGCAGTGTTCGGCCAGGGATGAGCAATCAGCCCCAGCATTTT
>NA|NA|TRBJ2-1|TRBV5-4
CASSLARGAFNEQFF
TGTGCCAGCAGCTTGGCCCGGGGAGCCTTCAATGAGCAGTTCTTC
>NA|NA|TRBJ1-2|TRBV19
CASTDRYGYTF
TGTGCCAGTACCGACAGGTATGGCTACACCTTC
>once|TRBD1|TRBJ1-2|TRBV2
CASSEGTGNYGYTF
TGTGCCAGCAGTGAGGGGACAGGGAACTATGGCTACACCTTC